This T cell receptor (beta chain) was sequenced during a study of OX40 agonist ivuxolimab in advanced cancers. As for the study in general: Previous treatment with anti-PD-1, anti-PD-L1 or anti-CTLA-4 therapy was allowed; less than 45% had received some. Study-level results: There was clonal expansion of CD4+ and CD8+ blood T cells by week 6 at 0.1 to 3.0 mg/kg.

Data came from immunoSEQ multiplex PCR; TCRdb stores just in-frame clones and leaves some out. The sample carries tens of thousands of clones, 85% to 95% recorded once. With 7 bases removed from V and 6 bases from J, the gap between germline ends came to 22 bases. Germline V gene lookup returns CDR1 SGHRS and CDR2 YFSETQ. This CDR3 region has 15 residues. With respect to this clone: The antigen remains undetermined.

Systemic immunosuppression or autoimmune disease history was grounds to exclude patients. The specimen comprised CD4+ or CD8+ T cells sorted from blood, sampled in a trial of the OX40 agonist ivuxolimab. This sequence joins TRBV5-1 and TRBJ1-1, with D perhaps TRBD1 (6 bases). The receptor was isolated from an adult with an advanced solid tumor such as melanoma, head and neck, liver or kidney cancer. The CDR3 loop reads CASHPLRGARAEAFF. In DNA form, the CDR3 reads TGCGCCAGCCACCCCTTACGGGGGGCGCGGGCTGAAGCTTTCTTT.